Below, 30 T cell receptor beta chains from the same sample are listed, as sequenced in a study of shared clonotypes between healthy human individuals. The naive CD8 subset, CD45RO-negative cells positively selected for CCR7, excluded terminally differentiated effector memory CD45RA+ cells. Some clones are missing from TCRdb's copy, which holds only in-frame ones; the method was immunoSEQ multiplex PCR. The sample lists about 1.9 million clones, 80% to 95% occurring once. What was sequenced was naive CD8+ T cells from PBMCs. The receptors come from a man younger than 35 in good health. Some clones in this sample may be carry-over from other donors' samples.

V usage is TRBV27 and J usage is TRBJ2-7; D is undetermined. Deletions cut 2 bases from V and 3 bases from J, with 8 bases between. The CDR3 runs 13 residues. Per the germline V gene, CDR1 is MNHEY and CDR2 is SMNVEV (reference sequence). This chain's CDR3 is CASSLNSRYEQYF. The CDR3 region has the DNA TGTGCCAGCAGTTTAAACAGTCGCTACGAGCAGTACTTC.

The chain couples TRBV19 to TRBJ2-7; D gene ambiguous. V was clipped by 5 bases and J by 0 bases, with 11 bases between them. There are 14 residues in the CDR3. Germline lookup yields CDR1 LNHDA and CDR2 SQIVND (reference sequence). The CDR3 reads CASSPALTSYEQYF. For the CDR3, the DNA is TGTGCCAGTAGTCCCGCCCTGACCTCCTACGAGCAGTACTTC.

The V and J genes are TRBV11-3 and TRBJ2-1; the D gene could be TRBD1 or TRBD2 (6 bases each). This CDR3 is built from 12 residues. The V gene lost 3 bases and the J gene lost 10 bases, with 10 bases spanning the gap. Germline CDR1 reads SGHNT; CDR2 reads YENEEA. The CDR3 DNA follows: TGTGCCAGCAGCTTCCGGGGGCCCGAGCAGTTCTTC. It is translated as CASSFRGPEQFF.

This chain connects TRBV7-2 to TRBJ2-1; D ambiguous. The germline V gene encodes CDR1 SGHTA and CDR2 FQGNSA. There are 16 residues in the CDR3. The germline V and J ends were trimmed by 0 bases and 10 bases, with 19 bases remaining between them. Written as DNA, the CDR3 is TGTGCCAGCAGCTTAGCGGTGACACGGTACAATGGGGAGCAGTTCTTC. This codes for CASSLAVTRYNGEQFF.

The CDR3 coding sequence is TGTGCCAGCAGTTTTTCGACTAGCGGGAGCACAGATACGCAGTATTTT. As protein: CASSFSTSGSTDTQYF. The chain has TRBV28 and TRBJ2-3; 10 positions match TRBD2. The germline CDR1 and CDR2 sequences are MDHEN and SYDVKM. The CDR3 length is 16 residues. The V and J ends lost 3 bases and 0 bases, in that order; junction bases with no gene match: 3.

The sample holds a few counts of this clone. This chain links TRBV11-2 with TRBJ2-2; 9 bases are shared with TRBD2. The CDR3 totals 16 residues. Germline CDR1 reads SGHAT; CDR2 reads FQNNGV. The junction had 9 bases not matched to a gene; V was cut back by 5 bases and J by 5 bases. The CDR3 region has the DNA TGTGCCAGCAGCCCTAGGGCGGGAGGGCGGACCGGGGAGCTGTTTTTT. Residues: CASSPRAGGRTGELFF.

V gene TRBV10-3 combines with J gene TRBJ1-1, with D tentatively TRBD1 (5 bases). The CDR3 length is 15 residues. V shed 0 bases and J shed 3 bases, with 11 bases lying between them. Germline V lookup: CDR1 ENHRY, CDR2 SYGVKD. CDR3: CAISESKGLDTEAFF. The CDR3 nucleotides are TGTGCCATCAGTGAGTCGAAGGGGCTGGACACTGAAGCTTTCTTT.

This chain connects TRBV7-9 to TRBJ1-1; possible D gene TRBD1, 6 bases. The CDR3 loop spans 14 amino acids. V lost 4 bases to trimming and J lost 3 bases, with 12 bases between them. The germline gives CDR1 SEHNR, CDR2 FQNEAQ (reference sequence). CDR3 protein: CASSSYWGHTEAFF. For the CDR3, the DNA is TGTGCCAGCAGCTCGTATTGGGGGCACACTGAAGCTTTCTTT. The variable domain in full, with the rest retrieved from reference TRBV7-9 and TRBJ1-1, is DTGVSQNPRHKITKRGQNVTFRCDPISEHNRLYWYRQTLGQGPEFLTYFQNEAQLEKSRLLSDRFSAERPKGSFSTLEIQRTEQGDSAMYLCASSSYWGHTEAFFGQGTRLTVV.

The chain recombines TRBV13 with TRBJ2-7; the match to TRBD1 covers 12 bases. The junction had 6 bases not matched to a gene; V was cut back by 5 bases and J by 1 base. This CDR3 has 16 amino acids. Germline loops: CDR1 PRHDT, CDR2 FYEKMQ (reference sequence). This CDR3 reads CASSPGTGGFSYEQYF. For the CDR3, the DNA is TGTGCCAGCAGCCCGGGGACAGGGGGCTTTTCCTACGAGCAGTACTTC.

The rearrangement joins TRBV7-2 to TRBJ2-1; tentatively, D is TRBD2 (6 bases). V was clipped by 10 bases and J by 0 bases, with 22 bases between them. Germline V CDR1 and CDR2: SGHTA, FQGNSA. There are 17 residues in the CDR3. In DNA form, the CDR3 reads TGTGCCACCCGCCGGGGAGGCTCCAACCCCTCCTACAATGAGCAGTTCTTC. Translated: CATRRGGSNPSYNEQFF.

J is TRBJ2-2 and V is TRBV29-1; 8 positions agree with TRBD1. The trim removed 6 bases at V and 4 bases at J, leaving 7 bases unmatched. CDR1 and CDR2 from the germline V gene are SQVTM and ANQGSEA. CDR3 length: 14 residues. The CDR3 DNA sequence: TGCAGCGTCCACAAGACAGGGGTCACCGGGGAGCTGTTTTTT. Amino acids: CSVHKTGVTGELFF.

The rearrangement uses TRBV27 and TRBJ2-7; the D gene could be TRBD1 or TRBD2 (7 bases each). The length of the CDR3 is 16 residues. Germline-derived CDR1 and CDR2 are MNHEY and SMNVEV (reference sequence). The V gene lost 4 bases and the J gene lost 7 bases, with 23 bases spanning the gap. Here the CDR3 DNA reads TGTGCCAGCAGTTATATTAACGCAGGGGGGGCCGGGGAGCAGTACTTC. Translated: CASSYINAGGAGEQYF.

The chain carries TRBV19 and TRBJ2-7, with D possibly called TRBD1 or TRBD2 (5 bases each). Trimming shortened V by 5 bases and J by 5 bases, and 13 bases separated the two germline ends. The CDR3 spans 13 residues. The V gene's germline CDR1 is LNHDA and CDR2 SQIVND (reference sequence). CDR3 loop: CASSPHEGNEQYF. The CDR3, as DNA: TGTGCCAGTAGTCCACACGAGGGGAACGAGCAGTACTTC.

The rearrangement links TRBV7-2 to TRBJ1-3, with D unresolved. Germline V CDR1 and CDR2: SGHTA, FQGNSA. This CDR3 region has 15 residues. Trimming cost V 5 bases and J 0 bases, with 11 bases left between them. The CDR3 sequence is CASSQDGLSGNTIYF. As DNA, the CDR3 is TGTGCCAGCAGCCAGGACGGCCTCTCTGGAAACACCATATATTTT.

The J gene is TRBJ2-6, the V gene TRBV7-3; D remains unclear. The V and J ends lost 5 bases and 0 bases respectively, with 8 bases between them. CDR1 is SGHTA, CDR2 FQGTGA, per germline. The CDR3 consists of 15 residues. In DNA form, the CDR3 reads TGTGCCAGCAGCCCCTATCCCTCTGGGGCCAACGTCCTGACTTTC. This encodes CASSPYPSGANVLTF.

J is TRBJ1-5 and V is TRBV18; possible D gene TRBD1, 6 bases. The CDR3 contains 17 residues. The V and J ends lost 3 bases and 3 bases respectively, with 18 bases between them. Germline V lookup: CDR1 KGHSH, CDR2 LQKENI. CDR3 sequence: CASSPVQPTGFNQPQHF. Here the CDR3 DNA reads TGTGCCAGCTCACCCGTTCAACCCACAGGGTTCAATCAGCCCCAGCATTTT.

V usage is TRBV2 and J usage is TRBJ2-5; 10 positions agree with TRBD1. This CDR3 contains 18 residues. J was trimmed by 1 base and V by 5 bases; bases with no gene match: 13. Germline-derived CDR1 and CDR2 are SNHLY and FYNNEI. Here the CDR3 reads CASSLRGQGTFSQETQYF. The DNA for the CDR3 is TGTGCCAGCAGTCTAAGGGGACAGGGGACCTTTTCCCAAGAGACCCAGTACTTC.

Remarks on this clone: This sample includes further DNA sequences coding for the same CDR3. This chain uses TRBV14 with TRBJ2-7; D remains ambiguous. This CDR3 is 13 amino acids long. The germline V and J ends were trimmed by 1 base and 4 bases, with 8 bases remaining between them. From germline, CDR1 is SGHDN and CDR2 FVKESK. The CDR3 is CASSQVRGYEQYF. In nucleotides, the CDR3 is TGTGCCAGCAGCCAAGTTAGAGGATACGAGCAGTACTTC.

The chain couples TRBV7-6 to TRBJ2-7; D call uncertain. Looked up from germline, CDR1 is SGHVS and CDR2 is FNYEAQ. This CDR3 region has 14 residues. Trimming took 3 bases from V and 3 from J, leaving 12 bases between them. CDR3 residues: CASSFDTAGYEQYF. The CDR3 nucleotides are TGTGCCAGCAGCTTTGACACGGCAGGCTACGAGCAGTACTTC.

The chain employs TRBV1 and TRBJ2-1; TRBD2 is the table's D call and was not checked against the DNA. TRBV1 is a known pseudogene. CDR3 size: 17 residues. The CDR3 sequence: CTSSQALLSGRRYEQFF. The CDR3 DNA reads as TGCACCAGCAGCCAAGCCCTACTCAGCGGGAGGCGCTATGAGCAGTTCTTC.

The CDR3 sequence is CSAVEGLTEAFF. The CDR3 bases are TGCAGCGCGGTTGAGGGTTTAACTGAAGCTTTCTTT. The chain links TRBV29-1 to TRBJ1-1; D is unresolved. The CDR3 has 12 amino acids. Germline V gene sequence: CDR1 SQVTM, CDR2 ANQGSEA. V lost 7 bases and J 5 bases, leaving 14 bases between the germline ends.

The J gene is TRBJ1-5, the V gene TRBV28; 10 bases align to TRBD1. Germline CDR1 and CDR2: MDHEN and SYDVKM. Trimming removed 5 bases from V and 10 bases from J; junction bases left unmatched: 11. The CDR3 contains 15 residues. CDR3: CASSLPGQGVQPQHF. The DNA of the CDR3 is TGTGCCAGCAGTCTCCCCGGACAGGGGGTGCAACCCCAGCATTTT.

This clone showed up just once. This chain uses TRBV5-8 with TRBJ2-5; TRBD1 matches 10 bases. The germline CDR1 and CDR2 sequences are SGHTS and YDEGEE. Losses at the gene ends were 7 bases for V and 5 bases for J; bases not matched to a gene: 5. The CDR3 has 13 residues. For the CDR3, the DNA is TGTGCCAGCCGCGACAGGGGGCGGGAGACCCAGTACTTC. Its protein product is CASRDRGRETQYF.

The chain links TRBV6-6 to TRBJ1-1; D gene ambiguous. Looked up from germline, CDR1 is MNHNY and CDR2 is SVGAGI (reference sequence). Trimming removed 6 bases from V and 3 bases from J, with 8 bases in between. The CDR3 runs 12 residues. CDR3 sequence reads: CASRPWDTEAFF. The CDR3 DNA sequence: TGTGCCAGCAGACCCTGGGACACTGAAGCTTTCTTT.

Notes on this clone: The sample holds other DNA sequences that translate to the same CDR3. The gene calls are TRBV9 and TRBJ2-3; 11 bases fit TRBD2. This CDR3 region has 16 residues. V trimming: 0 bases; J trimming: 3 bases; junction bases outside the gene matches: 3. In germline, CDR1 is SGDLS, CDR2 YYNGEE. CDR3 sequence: CASSVAGTSGTDTQYF. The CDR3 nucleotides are TGTGCCAGCAGCGTAGCAGGGACTAGCGGTACAGATACGCAGTATTTT.

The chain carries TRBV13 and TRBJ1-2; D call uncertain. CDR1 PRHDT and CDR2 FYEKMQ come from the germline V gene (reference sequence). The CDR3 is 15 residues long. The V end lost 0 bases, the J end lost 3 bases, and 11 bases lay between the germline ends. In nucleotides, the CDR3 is TGTGCCAGCAGCTTAGGACCGGGAAAGCACTATGGCTACACCTTC. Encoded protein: CASSLGPGKHYGYTF.

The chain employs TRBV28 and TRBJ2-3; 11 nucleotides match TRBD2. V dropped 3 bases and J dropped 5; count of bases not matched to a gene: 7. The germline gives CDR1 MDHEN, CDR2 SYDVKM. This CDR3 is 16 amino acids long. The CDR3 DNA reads TGTGCCAGCAGTTTCTTGTTAGGACTAGCGGGAGATACGCAGTATTTT. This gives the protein CASSFLLGLAGDTQYF.

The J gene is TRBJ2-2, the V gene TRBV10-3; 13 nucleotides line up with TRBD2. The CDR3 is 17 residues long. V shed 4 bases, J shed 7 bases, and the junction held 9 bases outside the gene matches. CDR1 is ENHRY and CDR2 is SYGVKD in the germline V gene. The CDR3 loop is CAISAELAGGPGGELFF. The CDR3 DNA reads TGTGCCATCAGTGCCGAACTAGCGGGAGGGCCTGGCGGGGAGCTGTTTTTT.

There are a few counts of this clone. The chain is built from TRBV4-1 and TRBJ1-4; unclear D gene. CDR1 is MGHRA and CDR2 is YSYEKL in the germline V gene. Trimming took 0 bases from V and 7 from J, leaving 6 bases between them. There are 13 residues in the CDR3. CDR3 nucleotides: TGCGCCAGCAGCCAAGATTTCCCTGAAAAACTGTTTTTT. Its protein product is CASSQDFPEKLFF.

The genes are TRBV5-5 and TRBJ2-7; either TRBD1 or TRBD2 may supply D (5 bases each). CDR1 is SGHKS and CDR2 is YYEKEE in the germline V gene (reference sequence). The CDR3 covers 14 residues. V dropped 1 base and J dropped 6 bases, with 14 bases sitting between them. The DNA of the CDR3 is TGTGCCAGCAGCTTGTCGCAGGGACGGATCGAGCAGTACTTC. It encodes CASSLSQGRIEQYF.